The 31 T cell receptor delta chains below come from one sample, sequenced in a study of Vδ1+ human thymocytes. General study findings and limits: Highly polyclonal TRG and TRD repertoires with Gaussian CDR3 length distributions appeared in thymus.

Sequences come from RNA converted to cDNA by reverse transcription. Multiplex PCR used pooled V-gene forward primers and a constant-region reverse primer to amplify CDR3s. TCRdb re-called clones from the multiplex PCR reads via CATT. The sample comprises roughly 50,000 delta-chain clones, approximately 15% of which are singletons, and roughly 0.5% rests with the top ten. Their specific antigens are unknown. The sample consisted of Vdelta1+ gamma-delta thymocytes from the thymus. Subset defined: FACS-sorted CD3+ TCRalphabeta- TCRVdelta1+ TCRVdelta2- thymocytes. The receptors were sampled from a boy younger than two who had congenital heart surgery.

The V gene is TRDV1, the J gene TRDJ1, with 10 bases that match TRDD3. Germline V CDR1 and CDR2: TSWWSYY, QGS. Losses at the gene ends were 2 bases for V and 2 bases for J; bases not matched to a gene: 26. The CDR3 spans 23 residues. The CDR3 region is CALGENRFPTTPYWGIPTDKLIF. Here the CDR3 DNA reads TGTGCTCTTGGGGAAAATAGGTTTCCTACGACTCCGTACTGGGGGATTCCTACCGATAAACTCATCTTT.

This clone was seen a few times. V is TRDV1 and J is TRDJ1; 7 bases line up with TRDD3. The CDR3 totals 16 residues. CDR1 is TSWWSYY and CDR2 is QGS in the germline V gene. Trimming took 4 bases from V and 0 from J; bases not matched to a gene: 8. The CDR3 nucleotides read TGTGCTCTTGGGGGGGGGATGACGGGGTACACCGATAAACTCATCTTT. Its translation: CALGGGMTGYTDKLIF.

The sample holds a few counts of this clone. The rearrangement joins TRDV1 to TRDJ1; TRDD3 might be the D (6 bases). The CDR3 loop spans 15 amino acids. V gave up 4 bases and J gave up 4 bases, with 16 bases separating them. The germline V gene has CDR1 TSWWSYY and CDR2 QGS. Here the CDR3 reads CALGAWGLNGDKLIF. The CDR3 DNA is TGTGCTCTTGGGGCCTGGGGACTAAATGGCGATAAACTCATCTTT.

This clone has just a few counts. The V gene is TRDV1, the J gene TRDJ1; D gene unclear. CDR3 size: 20 residues. The germline V and J ends were trimmed by 1 base and 2 bases, with 26 bases remaining between them. Germline lookup yields CDR1 TSWWSYY and CDR2 QGS. CDR3 protein: CALGERSKIQSPPLTDKLIF. The CDR3, as DNA: TGTGCTCTTGGGGAACGCTCGAAAATCCAGTCCCCTCCCCTTACCGATAAACTCATCTTT.

The chain has TRAV29/DV5 and TRDJ1; TRDD3 matches at 10 bases. Per the germline V gene, CDR1 is NSMFDY and CDR2 is ISSIKDK. CDR3 size: 22 residues. V was pared by 3 bases and J by 2 bases, with 28 bases of the junction left unmatched. DNA for the CDR3: TGTGCAGCAAACATGCTACATTTACTAGGTGTCTGGGGGATAACCCATACCGATAAACTCATCTTT. Translated: CAANMLHLLGVWGITHTDKLIF. Full variable domain (rest looked up from reference TRAV29/DV5 and TRDJ1): DQQVKQNSPSLSVQEGRISILNCDYTNSMFDYFLWYKKYPAEGPTFLISISSIKDKNEDGRFTVFLNKSAKHLSLHIVPSQPGDSAVYFCAANMLHLLGVWGITHTDKLIFGKGTRVTVEP.

This clone showed up just a few times. This chain joins TRDV1 and TRDJ1; 10 bases agree with TRDD3. The CDR3 consists of 27 residues. The junction had 38 bases not matched to a gene; V was cut back by 4 bases and J by 0 bases. Germline V CDR1 and CDR2: TSWWSYY, QGS. CDR3 nucleotide sequence: TGTGCTCTTGGGGGTCAAATGGGTTTGTGTGTAGGGAGCGGGGGGATACGCCTCCCCTCCTACACCGATAAACTCATCTTT. This sequence encodes CALGGQMGLCVGSGGIRLPSYTDKLIF.

This clone has more than one count but fewer than ten. The genes are TRDV1 and TRDJ1, with a tentative D call TRDD3 (5 bases). In germline, CDR1 is TSWWSYY, CDR2 QGS. The CDR3 totals 19 residues. Trimming took off 0 bases at V and 0 bases at J, with 20 bases between the two ends. CDR3 amino acids: CALGELPPPNPGDTDKLIF. The CDR3 nucleotides read TGTGCTCTTGGGGAACTCCCTCCCCCTAACCCGGGGGACACCGATAAACTCATCTTT.

The genes are TRDV1 and TRDJ1, with 10 nucleotides matching TRDD3. Trimming cost V 5 bases and J 0 bases; bases outside gene matches: 24. CDR1 and CDR2 from the germline V gene are TSWWSYY and QGS. The CDR3 extends over 22 amino acids. In DNA, the CDR3 is TGTGCTCTTGGGAAAAACACCTGGAAGGTCGGACTGGGGGATCCGTACACCGATAAACTCATCTTT. This encodes CALGKNTWKVGLGDPYTDKLIF.

This clone was counted only a few times. The rearrangement links TRDV1 to TRDJ1; tentative D call: TRDD3 (6 bases). CDR3 size: 18 residues. Germline CDR1 reads TSWWSYY; CDR2 reads QGS. Trimming cost V 4 bases and J 1 base, with 22 bases left between them. The CDR3 spells CALGGHYWVTGSTDKLIF. The CDR3, as DNA: TGTGCTCTTGGGGGGCACTACTGGGTGACAGGGTCCACCGATAAACTCATCTTT.

The V and J genes are TRDV1 and TRDJ1; 13 bases match TRDD3. This CDR3 comprises 20 residues. After removal of 4 bases from V and 4 bases from J, the junction contained 18 bases not matched to a gene. In germline, CDR1 is TSWWSYY, CDR2 QGS. The CDR3 protein is CALGVPRITLGDTKGDKLIF. CDR3 bases: TGTGCTCTTGGGGTGCCAAGGATTACACTGGGGGATACGAAAGGCGATAAACTCATCTTT.

This clone has more than one count but fewer than ten. The rearrangement joins TRDV1 to TRDJ1; D tentatively fits TRDD2 or TRDD3 (5 bases each). The CDR3 has 19 amino acids. The germline V gene has CDR1 TSWWSYY and CDR2 QGS. Trimming pared 9 bases from V and 3 bases from J, leaving 32 bases between. DNA for the CDR3: TGTGCTCTAGGCCTACACTACACTCCGGGGGGCTCTGGAGCCGATAAACTCATCTTT. Its protein is CALGLHYTPGGSGADKLIF.

This clone showed up just a few times. The V call is TRDV1, the J call TRDJ1, with a possible D match to TRDD2 (7 bases). CDR1 is TSWWSYY, CDR2 QGS, per germline. Trimming took 5 bases from V and 2 from J, leaving 24 bases between them. CDR3 length equals 18 residues. The CDR3 sequence: CALGHRVSYTLGTDKLIF. The CDR3 DNA is TGTGCTCTTGGGCACCGCGTTTCCTACACCCTGGGGACCGATAAACTCATCTTT.

V is TRDV1 and J is TRDJ1, with D unclear. CDR1 and CDR2 (germline): TSWWSYY, QGS. V was clipped by 2 bases and J by 0 bases, with 19 bases between them. There are 18 residues in the CDR3. CDR3: CALGERKEGSLHTDKLIF. CDR3 DNA: TGTGCTCTTGGGGAAAGGAAGGAGGGGTCCTTGCACACCGATAAACTCATCTTT.

The chain employs TRDV1 and TRDJ1; 13 bases fit TRDD3. This CDR3 is built from 21 residues. The ends lost 0 bases at V and 5 bases at J; junction bases unmatched: 18. Germline CDR1 reads TSWWSYY; CDR2 reads QGS. The CDR3 bases are TGTGCTCTTGGGGAACTTCCCCCTACCGAAATCGTACTGGGGGATACGGATAAACTCATCTTT. Its translation is CALGELPPTEIVLGDTDKLIF.

This rearrangement joins TRDV1 to TRDJ1, with 13 bases aligning to TRDD3. CDR3 length: 15 residues. Trimming removed 10 bases from V and 3 bases from J; junction bases left unmatched: 8. Germline CDR1 is TSWWSYY and CDR2 is QGS. The CDR3 loop is CAPYWGIRLADKLIF. The CDR3 DNA follows: TGTGCTCCTTACTGGGGGATACGTTTGGCCGATAAACTCATCTTT.

Sample share makes this clone medium-sized (0.01 to 0.1%). This chain uses TRDV2 with TRDJ1; D uncertain. The germline CDR1 and CDR2 sequences are GEAIGNYY and EKD. CDR3 length equals 15 residues. V lost 0 bases and J lost 1, with 11 bases in between. CDR3 sequence (DNA): TGTGCCTGTGACACCGTTACGCGGGTCACCGATAAACTCATCTTT. It yields the protein CACDTVTRVTDKLIF.

This clone was detected a few times. The chain combines TRDV1 with TRDJ1, with 11 bases aligning to TRDD3. Germline lookup yields CDR1 TSWWSYY and CDR2 QGS. Trimming cost V 0 bases and J 2 bases; bases outside gene matches: 11. There are 19 residues in the CDR3. This chain's CDR3 is CALGELVPGGYPMTDKLIF. Written as DNA, the CDR3 is TGTGCTCTTGGGGAACTCGTGCCTGGGGGATACCCGATGACCGATAAACTCATCTTT.

This clone was seen a handful of times. This chain uses TRDV1 with TRDJ1; 11 bases map to TRDD3. The trim removed 6 bases at V and 7 bases at J, leaving 4 bases unmatched. Germline V CDR1 and CDR2: TSWWSYY, QGS. This CDR3 has 13 amino acids. The CDR3 DNA reads TGTGCTCTTGGCGTGGGGGATACGGTTAAACTCATCTTT. Residues: CALGVGDTVKLIF.

This clone turned up a few times. The V call is TRDV1, the J call TRDJ1, with TRDD3 matching 7 bases. This CDR3 region has 17 residues. From germline, CDR1 is TSWWSYY and CDR2 QGS. V was pared by 0 bases and J by 2 bases, with 9 bases of the junction left unmatched. The CDR3 sequence is CALGELPTGDPTDKLIF. As DNA, the CDR3 is TGTGCTCTTGGGGAACTCCCTACTGGGGATCCTACCGATAAACTCATCTTT.

The gene calls are TRDV1 and TRDJ1; the D gene is possibly TRDD3 (5 bases). Between the trimmed V and J ends, which lost 1 base and 7 bases, there was a span of 31 bases. Per the germline V gene, CDR1 is TSWWSYY and CDR2 is QGS. The CDR3 totals 20 residues. The CDR3 loop is CALGERLSGWRDSTGSKLIF. The CDR3 DNA is TGTGCTCTTGGGGAACGGTTATCAGGCTGGCGGGATTCTACGGGATCTAAACTCATCTTT.

The J gene is TRDJ1, the V gene TRDV1, with TRDD3 matching over 9 bases. Germline CDR1 and CDR2: TSWWSYY and QGS. After removal of 0 bases from V and 0 bases from J, the junction contained 2 bases not matched to a gene. The CDR3 is 16 amino acids. The CDR3: CALGELGGYYTDKLIF. CDR3 DNA sequence: TGTGCTCTTGGGGAACTCGGGGGATACTACACCGATAAACTCATCTTT.

The J gene is TRDJ1, the V gene TRDV1, with 8 bases lining up with TRDD3. The CDR3 is 17 amino acids. V dropped 2 bases and J dropped 4; count of bases not matched to a gene: 12. CDR1 is TSWWSYY and CDR2 is QGS in the germline V gene. For the CDR3, the DNA is TGTGCTCTTGGGGAAGGCATAACGCGGTGGGGGATCGATAAACTCATCTTT. Protein: CALGEGITRWGIDKLIF.

This clone was seen only a few times. J is TRDJ1 and V is TRDV1; 7 positions match TRDD3. In germline, CDR1 is TSWWSYY, CDR2 QGS. J was trimmed by 7 bases and V by 1 base; bases with no gene match: 9. CDR3 length equals 15 residues. CDR3 bases: TGTGCTCTTGGGGAACACGGGATACTTAACGGTAAACTCATCTTT. It translates to CALGEHGILNGKLIF.

The chain recombines TRDV1 with TRDJ1, with a possible D match to TRDD2 (5 bases). The V and J ends lost 0 bases and 4 bases respectively, with 15 bases between them. Germline loops: CDR1 TSWWSYY, CDR2 QGS. The CDR3 contains 16 residues. The CDR3: CALGELLRWKYDKLIF. CDR3 DNA: TGTGCTCTTGGGGAACTCCTTCGATGGAAGTACGATAAACTCATCTTT.

The chain has TRDV1 and TRDJ1; TRDD3 agrees at 13 bases. CDR1 and CDR2 (germline): TSWWSYY, QGS. After removal of 5 bases from V and 6 bases from J, the junction contained 27 bases not matched to a gene. CDR3 length: 22 residues. In DNA form, the CDR3 reads TGTGCTCTTGGGCACCCCTTCGTACCGACCCTTACTGGGGGATACGCGGGGTATAAACTCATCTTT. It translates to CALGHPFVPTLTGGYAGYKLIF.

V and J are TRDV1 and TRDJ1, with a weak D call TRDD2 (6 bases). Germline lookup yields CDR1 TSWWSYY and CDR2 QGS. The length of the CDR3 is 14 residues. Trimming cost V 5 bases and J 1 base, with 11 bases left between them. The CDR3 DNA follows: TGTGCTCTTGGGATTCCTAACCTCACCGATAAACTCATCTTT. It translates to CALGIPNLTDKLIF.

In this sample, this clone turned up a few times. V is TRDV1 and J is TRDJ1; the match to TRDD3 covers 11 bases. The CDR3 consists of 18 residues. CDR1 and CDR2 from the germline V gene are TSWWSYY and QGS. The V segment lost 2 bases and the J segment 5 bases; nucleotides outside the gene matches: 13. The CDR3 sequence: CALGEVRGNWGISDKLIF. DNA for the CDR3: TGTGCTCTTGGGGAAGTTCGGGGAAACTGGGGGATATCGGATAAACTCATCTTT.

The chain couples TRDV1 to TRDJ1; D call uncertain. Germline values: CDR1 TSWWSYY, CDR2 QGS. Trimming shortened V by 3 bases and J by 10 bases, and 15 bases separated the two germline ends. This CDR3 contains 13 residues. The CDR3 sequence: CALGECSTRRLIF. DNA of the CDR3: TGTGCTCTTGGGGAGTGTTCGACCCGGCGACTCATCTTT.

The chain employs TRDV2 and TRDJ1, with 8 bases matching TRDD3. The CDR3 runs 18 residues. Trimming took 0 bases from V and 0 from J; bases not matched to a gene: 11. CDR1 GEAIGNYY and CDR2 EKD come from the germline V gene. This CDR3 is CACDTDLTGGDYTDKLIF. The CDR3 DNA reads TGTGCCTGTGACACCGACCTTACTGGGGGCGATTACACCGATAAACTCATCTTT.

This clone appeared a few times. One junction end does not reproduce the germline sequence, and a read error may be involved. This chain joins TRDV2 and TRDJ1, with 8 bases fitting TRDD3. There are 18 residues in the CDR3. Germline V lookup: CDR1 GEAIGNYY, CDR2 EKD. CDR3 sequence (DNA): TGTGCCTGTGGTATCGTACTGGGGGTCAGAAAGTATACCGATAAACCCATCTTT. Its protein is CACGIVLGVRKYTDKPIF.

J is TRDJ1 and V is TRDV1; 8 nucleotides align to TRDD3. Germline loops: CDR1 TSWWSYY, CDR2 QGS. This CDR3 is built from 21 residues. V shed 0 bases and J 0 bases; nucleotides not matched to a gene: 18. CDR3 protein: CALGELNLFNWGLTYTDKLIF. For the CDR3, the DNA is TGTGCTCTTGGGGAACTAAACCTATTTAACTGGGGGTTAACGTACACCGATAAACTCATCTTT.